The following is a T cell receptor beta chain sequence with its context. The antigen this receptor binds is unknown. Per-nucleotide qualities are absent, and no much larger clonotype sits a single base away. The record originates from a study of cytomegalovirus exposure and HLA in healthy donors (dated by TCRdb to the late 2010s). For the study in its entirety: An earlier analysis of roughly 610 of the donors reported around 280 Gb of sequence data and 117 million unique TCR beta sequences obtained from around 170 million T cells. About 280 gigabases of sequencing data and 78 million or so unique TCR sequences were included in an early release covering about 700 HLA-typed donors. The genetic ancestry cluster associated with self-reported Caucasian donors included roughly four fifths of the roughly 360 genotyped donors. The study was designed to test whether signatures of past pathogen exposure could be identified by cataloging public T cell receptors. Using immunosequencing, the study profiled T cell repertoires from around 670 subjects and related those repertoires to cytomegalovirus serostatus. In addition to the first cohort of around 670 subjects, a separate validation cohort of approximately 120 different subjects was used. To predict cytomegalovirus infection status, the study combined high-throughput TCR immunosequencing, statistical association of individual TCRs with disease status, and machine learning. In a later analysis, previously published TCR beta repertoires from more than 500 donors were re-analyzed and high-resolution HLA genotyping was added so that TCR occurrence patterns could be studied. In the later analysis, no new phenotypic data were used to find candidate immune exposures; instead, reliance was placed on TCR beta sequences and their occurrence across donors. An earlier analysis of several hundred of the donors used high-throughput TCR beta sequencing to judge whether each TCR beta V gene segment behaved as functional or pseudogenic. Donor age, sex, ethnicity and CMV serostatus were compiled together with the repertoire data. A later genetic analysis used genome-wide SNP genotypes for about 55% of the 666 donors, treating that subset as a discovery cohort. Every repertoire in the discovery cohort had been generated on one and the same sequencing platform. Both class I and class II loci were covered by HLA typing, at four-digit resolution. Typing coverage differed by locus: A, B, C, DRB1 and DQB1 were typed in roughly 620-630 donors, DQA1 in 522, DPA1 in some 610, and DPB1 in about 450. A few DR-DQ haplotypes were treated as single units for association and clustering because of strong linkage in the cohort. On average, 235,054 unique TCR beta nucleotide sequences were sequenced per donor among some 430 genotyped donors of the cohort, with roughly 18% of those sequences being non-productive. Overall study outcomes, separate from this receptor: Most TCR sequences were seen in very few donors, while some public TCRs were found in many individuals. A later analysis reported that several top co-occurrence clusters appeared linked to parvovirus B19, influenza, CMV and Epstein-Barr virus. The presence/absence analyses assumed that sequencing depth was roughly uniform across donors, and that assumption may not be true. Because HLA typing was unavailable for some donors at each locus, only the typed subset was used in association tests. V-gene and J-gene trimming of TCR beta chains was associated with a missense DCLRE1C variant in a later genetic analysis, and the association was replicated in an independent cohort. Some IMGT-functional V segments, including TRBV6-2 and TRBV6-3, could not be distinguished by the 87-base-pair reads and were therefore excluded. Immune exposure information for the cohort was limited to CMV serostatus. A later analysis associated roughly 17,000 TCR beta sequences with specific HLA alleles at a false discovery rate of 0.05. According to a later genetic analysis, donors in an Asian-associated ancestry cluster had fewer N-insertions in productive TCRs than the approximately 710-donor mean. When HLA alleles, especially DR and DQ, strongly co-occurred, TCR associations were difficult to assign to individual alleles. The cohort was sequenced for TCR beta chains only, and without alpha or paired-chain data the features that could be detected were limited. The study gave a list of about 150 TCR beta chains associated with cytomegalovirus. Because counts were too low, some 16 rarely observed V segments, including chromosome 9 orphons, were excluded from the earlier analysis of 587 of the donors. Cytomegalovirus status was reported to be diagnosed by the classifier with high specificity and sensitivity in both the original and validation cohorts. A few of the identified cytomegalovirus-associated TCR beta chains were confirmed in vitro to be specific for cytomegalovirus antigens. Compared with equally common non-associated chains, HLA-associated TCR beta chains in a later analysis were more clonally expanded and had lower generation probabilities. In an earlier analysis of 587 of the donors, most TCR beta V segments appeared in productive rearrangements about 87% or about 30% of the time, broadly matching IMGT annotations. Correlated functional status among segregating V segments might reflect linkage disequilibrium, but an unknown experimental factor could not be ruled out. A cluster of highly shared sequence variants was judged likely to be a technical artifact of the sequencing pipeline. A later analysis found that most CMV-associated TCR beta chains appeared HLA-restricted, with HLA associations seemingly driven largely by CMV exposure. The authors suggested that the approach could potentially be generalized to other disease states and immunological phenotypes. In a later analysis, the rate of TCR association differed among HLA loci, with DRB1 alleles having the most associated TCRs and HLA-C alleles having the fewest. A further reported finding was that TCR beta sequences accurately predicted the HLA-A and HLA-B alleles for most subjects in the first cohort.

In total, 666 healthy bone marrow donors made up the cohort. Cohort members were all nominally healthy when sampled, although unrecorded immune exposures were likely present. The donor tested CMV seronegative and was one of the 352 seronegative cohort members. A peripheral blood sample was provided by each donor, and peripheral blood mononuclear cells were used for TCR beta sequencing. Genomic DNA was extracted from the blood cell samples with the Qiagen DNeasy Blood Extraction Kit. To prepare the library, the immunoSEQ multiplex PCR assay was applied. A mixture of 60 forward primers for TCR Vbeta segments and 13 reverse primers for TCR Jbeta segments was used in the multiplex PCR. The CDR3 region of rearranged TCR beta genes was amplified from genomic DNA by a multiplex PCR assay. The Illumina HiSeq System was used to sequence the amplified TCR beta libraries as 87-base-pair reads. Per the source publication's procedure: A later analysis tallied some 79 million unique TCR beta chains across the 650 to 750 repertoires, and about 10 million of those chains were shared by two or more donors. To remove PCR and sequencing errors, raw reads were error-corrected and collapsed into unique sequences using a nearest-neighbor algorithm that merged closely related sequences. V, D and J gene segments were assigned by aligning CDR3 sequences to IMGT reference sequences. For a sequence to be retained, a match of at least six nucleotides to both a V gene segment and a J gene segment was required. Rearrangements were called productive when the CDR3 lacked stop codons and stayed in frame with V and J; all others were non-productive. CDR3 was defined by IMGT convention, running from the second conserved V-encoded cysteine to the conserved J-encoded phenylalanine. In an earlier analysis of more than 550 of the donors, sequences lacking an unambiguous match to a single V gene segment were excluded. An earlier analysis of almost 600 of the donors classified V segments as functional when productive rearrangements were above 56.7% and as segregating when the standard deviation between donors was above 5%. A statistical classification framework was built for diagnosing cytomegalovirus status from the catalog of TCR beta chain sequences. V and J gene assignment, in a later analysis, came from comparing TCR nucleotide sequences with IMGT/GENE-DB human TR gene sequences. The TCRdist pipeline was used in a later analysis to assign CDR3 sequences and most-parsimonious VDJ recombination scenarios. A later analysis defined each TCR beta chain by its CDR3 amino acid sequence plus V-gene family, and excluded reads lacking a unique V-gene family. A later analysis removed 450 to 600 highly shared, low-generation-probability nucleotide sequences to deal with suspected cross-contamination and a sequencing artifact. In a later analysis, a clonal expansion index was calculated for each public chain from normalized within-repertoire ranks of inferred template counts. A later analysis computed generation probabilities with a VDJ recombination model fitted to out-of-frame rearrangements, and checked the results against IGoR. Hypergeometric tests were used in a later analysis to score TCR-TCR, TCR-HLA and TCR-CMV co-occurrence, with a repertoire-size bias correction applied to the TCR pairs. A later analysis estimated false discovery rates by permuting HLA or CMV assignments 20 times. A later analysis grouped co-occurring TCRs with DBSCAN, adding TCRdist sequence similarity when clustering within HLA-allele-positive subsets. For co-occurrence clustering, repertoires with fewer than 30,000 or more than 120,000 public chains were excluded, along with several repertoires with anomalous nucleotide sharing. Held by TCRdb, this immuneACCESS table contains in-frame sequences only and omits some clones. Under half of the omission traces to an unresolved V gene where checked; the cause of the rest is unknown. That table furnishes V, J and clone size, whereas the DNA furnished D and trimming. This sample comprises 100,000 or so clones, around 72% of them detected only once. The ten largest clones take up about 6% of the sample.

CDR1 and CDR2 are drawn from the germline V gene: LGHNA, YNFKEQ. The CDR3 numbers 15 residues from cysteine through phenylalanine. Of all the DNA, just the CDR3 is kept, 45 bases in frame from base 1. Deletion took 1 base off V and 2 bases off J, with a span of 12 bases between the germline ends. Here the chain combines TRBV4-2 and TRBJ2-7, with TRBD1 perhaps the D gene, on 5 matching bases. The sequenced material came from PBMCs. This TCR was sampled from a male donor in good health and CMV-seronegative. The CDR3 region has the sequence CASSQVGAETYEQYF. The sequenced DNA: TGTGCCAGCAGCCAAGTAGGGGCGGAGACCTACGAGCAGTACTTC.